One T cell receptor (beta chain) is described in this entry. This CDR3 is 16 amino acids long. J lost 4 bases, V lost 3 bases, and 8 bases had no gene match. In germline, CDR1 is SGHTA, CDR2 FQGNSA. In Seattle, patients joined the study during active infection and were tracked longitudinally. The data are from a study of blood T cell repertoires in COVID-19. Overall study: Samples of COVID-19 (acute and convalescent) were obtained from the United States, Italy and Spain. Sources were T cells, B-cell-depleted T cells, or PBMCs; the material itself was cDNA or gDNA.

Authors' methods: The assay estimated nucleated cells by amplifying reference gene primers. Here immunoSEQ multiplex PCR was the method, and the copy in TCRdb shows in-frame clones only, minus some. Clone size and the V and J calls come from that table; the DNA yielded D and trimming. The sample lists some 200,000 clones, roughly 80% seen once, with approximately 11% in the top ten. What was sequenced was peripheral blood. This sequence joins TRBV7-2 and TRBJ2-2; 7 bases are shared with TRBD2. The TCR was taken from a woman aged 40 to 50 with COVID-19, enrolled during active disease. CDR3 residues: CASSFSAGEVTGELFF. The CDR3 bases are TGTGCCAGCAGCTTCTCGGCGGGAGAGGTCACCGGGGAGCTGTTTTTT.